One and the same sample provided the 27 T cell receptor beta chains below, sequenced in a study of T-cell reconstitution after alpha-beta-depleted transplantation in children. Preparation of the TCRbeta library involved a method that used unique molecular identifiers. MiXCR was run by TCRdb on the PCR reads, yielding one entry per CDR3 protein. The table shows about 310,000 distinct CDR3 sequences, with approximately 23% occurring only once. This specimen was PBMCs, mostly from graft donor cells, taken 180 days after TCRalphabeta/CD19-depleted stem cell transplant. Receptor source: a male patient between 5 and 17 years old who had a stem cell transplant for acute lymphoblastic leukemia, so the T cells may come from the graft donor.

V is TRBV7-9 and J is TRBJ2-1, with D perhaps TRBD2 (5 bases). Deletions cut 1 base from V and 2 bases from J, with 12 bases between. CDR1 is SEHNR, CDR2 FQNEAQ, per germline (reference sequence). CDR3 length: 16 residues. As DNA, the CDR3 is TGTGCCAGCAGCTTAGTCGCGGGCCAAGCCTACAATGAGCAGTTCTTC. Translating it yields CASSLVAGQAYNEQFF.

The rearrangement uses TRBV20-1 and TRBJ2-3, with 7 positions matching TRBD2. Germline V gives CDR1 DFQATT, CDR2 SNEGSKA (reference sequence). Germline trimming cut 1 base from V and 0 bases from J; bases unmatched to any gene: 13. This CDR3 spans 18 amino acids. Written as DNA, the CDR3 is TGCAGTGCTAGAGGGTCACTGCTAGCGGCCCCTAGCACAGATACGCAGTATTTT. Amino acid sequence: CSARGSLLAAPSTDTQYF.

This clonotype was detected only a few times. In DNA form, the CDR3 reads TGTGCCAGCAGTCCCACAGGGAGCACCTTTCTTCTAGCCAAAAACATTCAGTACTTC. This translates into CASSPTGSTFLLAKNIQYF. The J gene is TRBJ2-4, the V gene TRBV12-3 or TRBV12-4, with D tentatively TRBD1 (6 bases). The CDR3 totals 19 residues. Trimming pared 5 bases from V and 0 bases from J, leaving 23 bases between.

This chain connects TRBV7-8 to TRBJ2-7; D possibly corresponds to TRBD1 (6 bases). Germline CDR1 reads SGHVS; CDR2 reads FQNEAQ. The V end was cut by 5 bases, the J end by 2 bases, with 16 bases between. The CDR3 extends over 15 amino acids. CDR3 in DNA: TGTGCCAGCAGCCCGTACAGGGTGAACACCTACGAGCAGTACTTC. It yields the protein CASSPYRVNTYEQYF.

The chain links TRBV6-1 to TRBJ1-5; no reliable D call. V shed 6 bases and J shed 4 bases, with 13 bases lying between them. The CDR3 runs 14 residues. Germline CDR1 MNHNS, CDR2 SASEGT. CDR3 bases: TGTGCCAGCAGGACAAGGGTCGGGAATCAGCCCCAGCATTTT. This gives the protein CASRTRVGNQPQHF.

On this clonotype itself: Without the conserved terminal phenylalanine or tryptophan, this CDR3 likely stems from a read error. CDR3 region: CASSPPGRGGEQYL. CDR3 coding DNA: TGTGCCAGCTCACCACCGGGCAGGGGAGGCGAGCAGTACCTC. The chain recombines TRBV18 with TRBJ2-7; D may match TRBD1 or TRBD2 (6 bases each). Deletions cut 0 bases from V and 6 bases from J, with 12 bases between. This CDR3 has 14 residues. CDR1 is KGHSH, CDR2 LQKENI, per germline.

This clonotype was counted ten times or more. CDR3: CASSLVRLAGTYNEQFF. The CDR3 bases are TGTGCCAGCAGTTTAGTTCGTCTAGCGGGGACATACAATGAGCAGTTCTTC. V gene TRBV12-3 or TRBV12-4 combines with J gene TRBJ2-1; 9 nucleotides line up with TRBD2. Trimming cost V 1 base and J 4 bases; bases outside gene matches: 8. The CDR3 sequence is 17 residues long.

V is TRBV11-1 and J is TRBJ1-5; D might be TRBD1 (6 bases). Germline V gene data show CDR1 as SGHAT and CDR2 as FQDESV (reference sequence). The CDR3 totals 18 residues. V was pared by 1 base and J by 7 bases, with 23 bases between. DNA of the CDR3: TGTGCCAGCAGCTTAGTAGTCACTAGGGACATCAAGGAGCAGCCCCAGCATTTT. Translated, it gives CASSLVVTRDIKEQPQHF.

This clonotype was recorded once. The chain couples TRBV13 to TRBJ2-7; no clear D gene. The CDR3 covers 14 residues. CDR1 is PRHDT, CDR2 FYEKMQ, per germline (reference sequence). V gave up 5 bases and J gave up 4 bases, with 15 bases separating them. The CDR3, as DNA: TGTGCCAGCAGCGAACGGGTCAGGACGTACGAGCAGTACTTC. Encoded protein: CASSERVRTYEQYF. The full variable domain, its missing parts supplied by reference TRBV13 and TRBJ2-7, is AAGVIQSPRHLIKEKRETATLKCYPIPRHDTVYWYQQGPGQDPQFLISFYEKMQSDKGSIPDRFSAQQFSDYHSELNMSSLELGDSALYFCASSERVRTYEQYFGPGTRLTVT.

The gene calls are TRBV6-5 and TRBJ2-5; D might be TRBD1 (6 bases). Germline lookup yields CDR1 MNHEY and CDR2 SVGAGI. The CDR3 loop spans 15 amino acids. V was pared by 2 bases and J by 5 bases, with 15 bases between. CDR3 coding DNA: TGTGCCAGCAGTTACCTGCCTTTGAGGGGGGAGACCCAGTACTTC. Protein sequence: CASSYLPLRGETQYF.

The CDR3 DNA is TGTGCCAGCAGCCCCTGGGCTAGCGGTAGCTCCTACAATGAGCAGTTCTTC. This encodes CASSPWASGSSYNEQFF. This chain links TRBV9 with TRBJ2-1; the match to TRBD2 covers 7 bases. The CDR3 loop spans 17 amino acids. Germline V gives CDR1 SGDLS, CDR2 YYNGEE. V dropped 4 bases and J dropped 0; count of bases not matched to a gene: 10.

There are many counts of this clonotype. One end of the junction is discordant with germline, which a read error may explain. V gene TRBV5-1 combines with J gene TRBJ2-7; 8 bases map to TRBD2. The V gene's germline CDR1 is SGHRS and CDR2 YFSETQ. There are 14 residues in the CDR3. The CDR3 nucleotides read TGTGCCAGCAGTTTAACTAGCGGTAGCTACGAGCAGTACTTC. Translated, it gives CASSLTSGSYEQYF.

The genes are TRBV7-9 and TRBJ2-2, with a weak D call TRBD2 (5 bases). V lost 5 bases to trimming and J lost 2 bases, with 12 bases between them. Germline V gene data show CDR1 as SEHNR and CDR2 as FQNEAQ (reference sequence). This CDR3 region has 15 residues. The CDR3 region is CASSPEGVNTGELFF. The CDR3 nucleotides are TGTGCCAGCAGCCCCGAGGGTGTCAACACCGGGGAGCTGTTTTTT.

The chain employs TRBV4-1 and TRBJ2-5; no clear D. The V and J ends lost 0 bases and 7 bases respectively, with 9 bases between them. This CDR3 has 13 residues. The germline CDR1 and CDR2 sequences are MGHRA and YSYEKL. The DNA of the CDR3 is TGCGCCAGCAGCCAAGATGAGCAACGGACCCAGTACTTC. Residues: CASSQDEQRTQYF.

The sample holds a few counts of this clonotype. The chain recombines TRBV24-1 with TRBJ2-3, with 8 nucleotides matching TRBD1. This CDR3 spans 15 amino acids. CDR1 and CDR2 (germline): KGHDR, SFDVKD. The V segment lost 5 bases and the J segment 3 bases; nucleotides outside the gene matches: 6. The CDR3 nucleotides read TGTGCCACCAGTGGGACAGGGAGAGAGACAGATACGCAGTATTTT. Translating it yields CATSGTGRETDTQYF.

The chain links TRBV20-1 to TRBJ2-7; D may be TRBD2 (6 bases). The CDR3 spans 15 residues. Germline CDR1 and CDR2: DFQATT and SNEGSKA (reference sequence). Trimming stripped 0 bases from V and 4 bases from J, with 16 bases between. The CDR3 DNA reads TGCAGTGCTAGAGATCCGAGTAGCGGACCTTACGAGCAGTACTTC. It translates to CSARDPSSGPYEQYF.

V usage is TRBV11-1 and J usage is TRBJ2-5; tentatively, D is TRBD1 (6 bases). There are 15 residues in the CDR3. The germline V gene has CDR1 SGHAT and CDR2 FQDESV (reference sequence). Trimming removed 5 bases from V and 0 bases from J, with 13 bases in between. The CDR3 DNA reads TGTGCCAGCAGCCCAGGGGACCTCAACCAAGAGACCCAGTACTTC. This encodes CASSPGDLNQETQYF.

This clonotype was picked up a small number of times. This sequence joins TRBV3-1 and TRBJ1-1, with D tentatively TRBD1 (6 bases). The CDR3 covers 13 residues. Between the trimmed V and J ends, which lost 6 bases and 6 bases, there was a span of 14 bases. Germline V gene data show CDR1 as LGHDT and CDR2 as YNNKEL (reference sequence). The CDR3 DNA is TGTGCCAGCAGTTCTAGGGGGGGATCTGAAGCTTTCTTT. Translated, it gives CASSSRGGSEAFF. Full variable domain (remainder filled in from reference TRBV3-1 and TRBJ1-1): DTAVSQTPKYLVTQMGNDKSIKCEQNLGHDTMYWYKQDSKKFLKIMFSYNNKELIINETVPNRFSPKSPDKAHLNLHINSLELGDSAVYFCASSSRGGSEAFFGQGTRLTVV.

This clonotype was counted many times. The genes are TRBV5-6 and TRBJ1-1, with a tentative D call TRBD1 (5 bases). The CDR3 totals 14 residues. V lost 0 bases and J lost 2, with 8 bases in between. Germline values: CDR1 SGHDT, CDR2 YYEEEE. This chain's CDR3 is CASSLGGANTEAFF. The CDR3 DNA reads as TGTGCCAGCAGCTTGGGGGGCGCAAACACTGAAGCTTTCTTT.

The chain recombines TRBV7-9 with TRBJ2-3; D is perhaps TRBD2 (5 bases). The CDR3 sequence is 15 residues long. Germline V gene sequence: CDR1 SEHNR, CDR2 FQNEAQ (reference sequence). V shed 3 bases and J shed 0 bases, with 10 bases lying between them. CDR3: CASSLRSVSTDTQYF. CDR3 coding DNA: TGTGCCAGCAGCTTGCGTAGCGTCAGCACAGATACGCAGTATTTT. Drawing the rest from reference TRBV7-9 and TRBJ2-3, the complete variable domain is DTGVSQNPRHKITKRGQNVTFRCDPISEHNRLYWYRQTLGQGPEFLTYFQNEAQLEKSRLLSDRFSAERPKGSFSTLEIQRTEQGDSAMYLCASSLRSVSTDTQYFGPGTRLTVL.

In its sample, this clonotype was seen a few times. The gene calls are TRBV5-1 and TRBJ1-4; D may be TRBD1 (5 bases). With 4 bases removed from V and 8 bases from J, the gap between germline ends came to 21 bases. This CDR3 comprises 16 residues. Germline lookup yields CDR1 SGHRS and CDR2 YFSETQ. The CDR3 DNA reads TGCGCCAGCAGCCCGGGCAGCGGGGCGGTGGAGGAAAAACTGTTTTTT. Translating it yields CASSPGSGAVEEKLFF.

This clonotype was counted ten times or more. At one boundary the junction diverges from the germline segment, which might be a read error. The chain employs TRBV5-1 and TRBJ2-3, with 13 bases fitting TRBD2. CDR3 size: 14 residues. CDR1 and CDR2 (germline): SGHRS, YFSETQ. CDR3 sequence (DNA): TGCGCCAGCAGCTTACTCGGGACTAGCGGGGAAAGGGATTTT. Its protein is CASSLLGTSGERDF.

This clonotype turned up a few times. The J gene is TRBJ2-1, the V gene TRBV15, with TRBD1 matching 9 bases. The J segment lost 4 bases and the V segment lost 1 base, leaving 2 bases of the junction unmatched. This CDR3 has 15 amino acids. The germline gives CDR1 LNHNV, CDR2 YYDKDF (reference sequence). The CDR3 region is CATSRGGTGYNEQFF. For the CDR3, the DNA is TGTGCCACCAGCAGAGGAGGGACAGGGTACAATGAGCAGTTCTTC. Full variable domain (outside the CDR3, taken from reference TRBV15 and TRBJ2-1): DAMVIQNPRYQVTQFGKPVTLSCSQTLNHNVMYWYQQKSSQAPKLLFHYYDKDFNNEADTPDNFQSRRPNTSFCFLDIRSPGLGDTAMYLCATSRGGTGYNEQFFGPGTRLTVL.

The V call is TRBV20-1, the J call TRBJ2-6; 7 bases are a match to TRBD1. Germline CDR1 DFQATT, CDR2 SNEGSKA (reference sequence). The length of the CDR3 is 17 residues. V trimming: 1 base; J trimming: 0 bases; junction bases outside the gene matches: 6. CDR3 residues: CSARGHRGISGANVLTF. As DNA, the CDR3 is TGCAGTGCTAGAGGCCACAGGGGTATCTCTGGGGCCAACGTCCTGACTTTC.

In this sample, this clonotype turned up a few times. This rearrangement joins TRBV7-9 to TRBJ2-1; 7 bases align to TRBD1. This CDR3 contains 16 residues. Germline assignment: CDR1 SEHNR and CDR2 FQNEAQ (reference sequence). V shed 1 base and J 8 bases; nucleotides not matched to a gene: 11. This CDR3 reads CASSLVLAERGHEQFF. CDR3 nucleotides: TGTGCCAGCAGCTTAGTCCTAGCCGAGAGGGGGCATGAGCAGTTCTTC.

This clonotype was seen at least ten times. The V and J genes are TRBV5-1 and TRBJ2-7; D may be TRBD2 (6 bases). V gave up 4 bases and J gave up 8 bases, with 19 bases separating them. CDR1 and CDR2 (germline): SGHRS, YFSETQ. The CDR3 is made up of 14 amino acids. The CDR3 nucleotides are TGCGCCAGCAGCCGGGAGCTTTTGGGAGGCAAGCAGTACTTC. Translated: CASSRELLGGKQYF.

The chain carries TRBV5-1 and TRBJ1-5; no reliable D call. This CDR3 contains 16 residues. With 4 bases removed from V and 0 bases from J, the gap between germline ends came to 14 bases. CDR1 is SGHRS and CDR2 is YFSETQ in the germline V gene. CDR3 in DNA: TGCGCCAGCAGCAGAGGGCCTGGCCCTAGCAATCAGCCCCAGCATTTT. As protein: CASSRGPGPSNQPQHF.